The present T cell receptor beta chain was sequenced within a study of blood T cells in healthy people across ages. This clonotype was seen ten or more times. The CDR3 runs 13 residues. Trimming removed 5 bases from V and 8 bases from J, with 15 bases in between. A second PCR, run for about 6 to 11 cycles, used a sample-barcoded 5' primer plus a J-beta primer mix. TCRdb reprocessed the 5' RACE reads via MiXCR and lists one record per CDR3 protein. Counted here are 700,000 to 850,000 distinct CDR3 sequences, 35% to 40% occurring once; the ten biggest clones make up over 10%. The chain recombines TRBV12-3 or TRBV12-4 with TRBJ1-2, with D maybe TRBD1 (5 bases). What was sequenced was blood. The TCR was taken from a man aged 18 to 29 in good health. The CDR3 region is CASSPLGREGYTF. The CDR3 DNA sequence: TGTGCCAGCAGTCCCTTGGGGCGCGAAGGCTACACCTTC.